One sample yielded the 18 T cell receptor beta chains listed below, sequenced in a study of B cell selection in AIRE deficiency. Measured with immunoSEQ multiplex PCR; TCRdb has only the in-frame clones, and not every one. The sample yields tens of thousands of clones, about 90% seen once. Regulatory T cells were sorted as CD4+CD25hiCD127low/negative cells. The sequenced sample was CD4+CD25+ Tregs sorted from PBMCs. Receptors originate from a human donor in good health.

This chain connects TRBV2 to TRBJ2-3; 11 bases map to TRBD2. The J segment lost 6 bases and the V segment lost 1 base, leaving 15 bases of the junction unmatched. The CDR3 consists of 19 residues. The V gene's germline CDR1 is SNHLY and CDR2 FYNNEI. The DNA for the CDR3 is TGTGCCAGCAGTGAAGAGGCTAGCGGGGGGTCTTCTTATACGGATACGCAGTATTTT. It codes for CASSEEASGGSSYTDTQYF.

The genes are TRBV19 and TRBJ2-7; D remains unclear. V gave up 3 bases and J gave up 6 bases, with 12 bases separating them. The CDR3 runs to 13 residues. Germline CDR1 reads LNHDA; CDR2 reads SQIVND (reference sequence). The CDR3 is CASSIGRTGEQYF. The CDR3 nucleotides read TGTGCCAGTAGTATCGGACGTACCGGCGAGCAGTACTTC. The whole variable domain, remainder taken from reference TRBV19 and TRBJ2-7, is DGGITQSPKYLFRKEGQNVTLSCEQNLNHDAMYWYRQDPGQGLRLIYYSQIVNDFQKGDIAEGYSVSREKKESFPLTVTSAQKNPTAFYLCASSIGRTGEQYFGPGTRLTVT.

J is TRBJ1-1 and V is TRBV10-3; D possibly corresponds to TRBD1 (5 bases). The CDR3 has 14 amino acids. Germline-derived CDR1 and CDR2 are ENHRY and SYGVKD. The ends were cut back, 0 bases at V and 5 bases at J, with 10 bases in the middle. The CDR3 sequence: CAISESVGETEAFF. The CDR3, as DNA: TGTGCCATCAGTGAGTCGGTAGGGGAGACTGAAGCTTTCTTT.

This chain uses TRBV7-9 with TRBJ2-3; D not certain. This CDR3 region has 15 residues. V lost 3 bases, J lost 2 bases, and 12 bases lay in between. Germline lookup yields CDR1 SEHNR and CDR2 FQNEAQ (reference sequence). The CDR3 here is CASSFTDGPTDTQYF. CDR3 bases: TGTGCCAGCAGCTTTACGGATGGACCCACAGATACGCAGTATTTT.

The rearrangement joins TRBV27 to TRBJ1-2; no reliable D call. Germline values: CDR1 MNHEY, CDR2 SMNVEV (reference sequence). The germline V and J ends were trimmed by 4 bases and 2 bases, with 17 bases remaining between them. The CDR3 is 16 residues long. CDR3 protein: CASSSAPQEGNYGYTF. The DNA for the CDR3 is TGTGCCAGCAGTTCAGCCCCCCAGGAAGGGAACTATGGCTACACCTTC.

The V gene is TRBV7-8, the J gene TRBJ2-5; the D is unclear. Germline V gives CDR1 SGHVS, CDR2 FQNEAQ. CDR3 length: 14 residues. Deletions cut 5 bases from V and 2 bases from J, with 12 bases between. As DNA, the CDR3 is TGTGCCAGCAGCCTTACGACCGTGCAAGAGACCCAGTACTTC. Protein: CASSLTTVQETQYF.

The CDR3 bases are TGTGCCAGCAGTTTTGGGGGGGCCAGACTTGATGGTGGCTACACCTTC. It is translated as CASSFGGARLDGGYTF. The chain employs TRBV27 and TRBJ1-2; tentative D call: TRBD1 (6 bases). Germline CDR1 and CDR2: MNHEY and SMNVEV (reference sequence). V was clipped by 3 bases and J by 7 bases, with 21 bases between them. The CDR3 consists of 16 residues.

J is TRBJ1-5 and V is TRBV6-1; D uncertain. The germline CDR1 and CDR2 sequences are MNHNS and SASEGT. Trimming left V 4 bases short and J 0 bases short, with 7 bases between. CDR3 length: 14 residues. CDR3 nucleotides: TGTGCCAGCAGTGCAGAGTTTAGCAATCAGCCCCAGCATTTT. Its protein product is CASSAEFSNQPQHF.

The sample holds one count of this clone. The chain is built from TRBV13 and TRBJ2-5; D is uncertain. The germline gives CDR1 PRHDT, CDR2 FYEKMQ (reference sequence). This CDR3 region has 11 residues. V was clipped by 3 bases and J by 5 bases, with 4 bases between them. CDR3 sequence: CASSLAETQYF. CDR3 sequence (DNA): TGTGCCAGCAGCTTGGCGGAGACCCAGTACTTC.

V usage is TRBV5-6 and J usage is TRBJ1-2, with a weak D call TRBD1 (5 bases). V dropped 5 bases and J dropped 7 bases, with 9 bases sitting between them. CDR1 SGHDT and CDR2 YYEEEE come from the germline V gene. This CDR3 contains 11 residues. As DNA, the CDR3 is TGTGCCAGCAGGTTTACAGGTGGCTACACCTTC. Translation gives CASRFTGGYTF. Full variable domain (remainder filled in from reference TRBV5-6 and TRBJ1-2): DAGVTQSPTHLIKTRGQQVTLRCSPKSGHDTVSWYQQALGQGPQFIFQYYEEEERQRGNFPDRFSGHQFPNYSSELNVNALLLGDSALYLCASRFTGGYTFGSGTRLTVV.

J is TRBJ1-5 and V is TRBV2, with TRBD1 as a possible D gene (6 bases). Germline V gene sequence: CDR1 SNHLY, CDR2 FYNNEI. The CDR3 extends over 15 amino acids. The V end lost 5 bases, the J end lost 0 bases, and 11 bases lay between the germline ends. The CDR3 here is CASSRTDTSNQPQHF. CDR3 nucleotide sequence: TGTGCCAGCAGTAGGACAGACACTAGCAATCAGCCCCAGCATTTT.

The chain couples TRBV7-2 to TRBJ1-1; D gene uncertain. The ends were cut back, 8 bases at V and 6 bases at J, with 19 bases in the middle. The CDR3 runs 14 residues. Looked up from germline, CDR1 is SGHTA and CDR2 is FQGNSA. The CDR3 DNA sequence: TGTGCCAGCCTTCTTCGGCGCATTTCCGCTGAAGCTTTCTTT. Residues: CASLLRRISAEAFF.

CDR3 in amino acids: CASSPDNYGYTF. The CDR3 DNA reads as TGCGCCAGCAGCCCTGACAACTATGGCTACACCTTC. The rearrangement uses TRBV5-1 and TRBJ1-2; D not certain. CDR1 and CDR2 from the germline V gene are SGHRS and YFSETQ. The V and J ends lost 4 bases and 2 bases respectively, with 6 bases between them. The CDR3 extends over 12 amino acids.

J is TRBJ2-5 and V is TRBV6-5; 10 bases match TRBD1. Germline CDR1 MNHEY, CDR2 SVGAGI. This CDR3 is 13 amino acids long. J lost 4 bases, V lost 7 bases, and 3 bases had no gene match. The CDR3 DNA follows: TGTGCCAGCACCAGGACAGGGGGAGAGACCCAGTACTTC. Translating it yields CASTRTGGETQYF.

The chain has TRBV10-1 and TRBJ1-2; 7 bases match TRBD1. Germline CDR1 is WNHNN and CDR2 is SYGVQD (reference sequence). J gave up 5 bases and V 6 bases, and 6 bases lay outside the gene matches. There are 13 residues in the CDR3. The CDR3 spells CASSLDRTYGYTF. The CDR3 DNA reads TGCGCCAGCAGCCTGGACAGGACTTATGGCTACACCTTC.

The chain links TRBV6-1 to TRBJ2-7; TRBD1 agrees at 7 bases. The germline V gene encodes CDR1 MNHNS and CDR2 SASEGT. J gave up 3 bases and V 6 bases, and 5 bases lay outside the gene matches. CDR3 size: 13 residues. The CDR3 DNA reads TGTGCCAGCAGACCGACAGGGCGCTACGAGCAGTACTTC. Protein product: CASRPTGRYEQYF.

The chain's CDR3 is CASSPQQSGENEQFF. CDR3 bases: TGTGCCAGCTCACCACAGCAATCAGGGGAAAATGAGCAGTTCTTC. The chain links TRBV18 to TRBJ2-1; D may be TRBD1 (6 bases). CDR3 length: 15 amino acids. V lost 1 base, J lost 7 bases, and 14 bases lay in between. Germline V gene sequence: CDR1 KGHSH, CDR2 LQKENI.

This sequence joins TRBV6-4 and TRBJ1-2; D is unclear. Germline lookup yields CDR1 MRHNA and CDR2 SNTAGT. This CDR3 is 17 amino acids long. V lost 2 bases, J lost 5 bases, and 21 bases lay in between. The chain's CDR3 is CASSDPGDKGPFYGYTF. Here the CDR3 DNA reads TGTGCCAGCAGTGACCCTGGAGACAAGGGCCCTTTTTATGGCTACACCTTC.